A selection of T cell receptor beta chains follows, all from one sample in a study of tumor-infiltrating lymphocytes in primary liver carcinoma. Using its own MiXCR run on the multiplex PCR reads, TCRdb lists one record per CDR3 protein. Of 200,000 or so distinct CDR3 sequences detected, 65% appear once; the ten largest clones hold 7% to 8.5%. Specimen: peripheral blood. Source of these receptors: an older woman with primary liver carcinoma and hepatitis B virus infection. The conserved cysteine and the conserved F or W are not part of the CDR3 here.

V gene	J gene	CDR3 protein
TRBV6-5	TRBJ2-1	ASSRVKTGRLLDEQF
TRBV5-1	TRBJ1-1	ASSLAGTVFSGKAF
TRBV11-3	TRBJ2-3	TITPGGALAQY
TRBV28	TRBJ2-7	VSSTGDSIHEQY
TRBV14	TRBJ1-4	ASSQVGHLQTGKLF
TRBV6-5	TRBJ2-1	ASINPGGEQF
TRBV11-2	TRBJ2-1	ASSLSSLHNKQF
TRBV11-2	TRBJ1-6	AGILVGGSPLH
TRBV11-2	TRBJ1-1	AISLAQGVTEAF
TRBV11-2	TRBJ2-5	VSQRRGAVETQY
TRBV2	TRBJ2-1	ASKYLGNNEQF
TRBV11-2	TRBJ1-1	ASSLGGGGTEAL
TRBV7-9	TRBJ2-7	ASSLLADEQY
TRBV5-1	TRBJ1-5	ASSDGTGGNQPQH
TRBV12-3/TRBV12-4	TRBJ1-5	ASSLQGVDSNQPQH
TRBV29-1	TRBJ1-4	SDGTATNEKLF
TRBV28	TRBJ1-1	ASSTGQGIYGMATEAF
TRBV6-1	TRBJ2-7	ASSEAWGGTSYEQY
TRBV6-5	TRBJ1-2	ASSNGPKDGYI
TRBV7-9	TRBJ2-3	ASSPTSTETQY
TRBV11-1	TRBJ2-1	ASNALGVQF